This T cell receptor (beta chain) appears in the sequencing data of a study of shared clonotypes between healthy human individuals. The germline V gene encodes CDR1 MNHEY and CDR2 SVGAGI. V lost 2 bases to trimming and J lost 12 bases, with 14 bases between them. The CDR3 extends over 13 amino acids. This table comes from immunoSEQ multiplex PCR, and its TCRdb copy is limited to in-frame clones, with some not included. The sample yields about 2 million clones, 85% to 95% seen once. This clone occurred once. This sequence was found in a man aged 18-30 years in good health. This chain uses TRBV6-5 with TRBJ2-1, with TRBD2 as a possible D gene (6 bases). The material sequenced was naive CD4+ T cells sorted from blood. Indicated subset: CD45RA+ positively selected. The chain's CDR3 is CASSYGGNMGQFF. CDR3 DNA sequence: TGTGCCAGCAGTTACGGAGGGAACATGGGGCAGTTCTTC.